These 24 T cell receptor beta chains came from one sample sequenced in a study of T cell repertoires and leukemia-associated antigens. TCRdb fed the 5' RACE reads into MiXCR, producing one record per CDR3 protein. The sample has 8,000 to 10,000 distinct CDR3 sequences; roughly 43% are singletons. Antigens for these TCRs are unknown. The sequencing input was CD3+ T cells sorted from blood and cultured. The receptors shown here come from a female donor in good health.

The V and J genes are TRBV29-1 and TRBJ2-1; TRBD1 might be the D (5 bases). This CDR3 is 14 amino acids long. Germline V gives CDR1 SQVTM, CDR2 ANQGSEA. V gave up 5 bases and J gave up 4 bases, with 15 bases separating them. The CDR3 DNA follows: TGCAGCGTTTTCCGCAGGGTCAGGTACAATGAGCAGTTCTTC. Amino acids: CSVFRRVRYNEQFF.

J is TRBJ2-3 and V is TRBV7-3; D tentatively reads TRBD1 or TRBD2 (5 bases each). The ends were cut back, 11 bases at V and 6 bases at J, with 21 bases in the middle. The CDR3 loop spans 14 amino acids. CDR1 SGHTA and CDR2 FQGTGA come from the germline V gene. The chain's CDR3 is CAGGLRGVRDTQYF. CDR3 bases: TGTGCCGGCGGCTTAAGAGGGGTGCGGGATACGCAGTATTTT.

This clonotype was observed a handful of times. The chain recombines TRBV7-3 with TRBJ2-2; no clear D. Germline V CDR1 and CDR2: SGHTA, FQGTGA. The germline V and J ends were trimmed by 5 bases and 0 bases, with 4 bases remaining between them. The CDR3 contains 13 residues. In DNA form, the CDR3 reads TGTGCCAGCAGCACGACGAACACCGGGGAGCTGTTTTTT. Protein product: CASSTTNTGELFF.

This clonotype was picked up many times. A much larger clone is a single base away; this may be a read error. J is TRBJ1-2 and V is TRBV6-5; D gene ambiguous. From germline, CDR1 is MNHEY and CDR2 SVGAGI. This CDR3 is 15 amino acids long. The DNA of the CDR3 is TGTGCCGGCAGTTACCTCGGCCAACCCAACTATGGCTACACCTTC. Translating it yields CAGSYLGQPNYGYTF.

Concerning this clonotype itself: One end of the junction does not line up with germline, which may come from a read error. The rearrangement links TRBV15 to TRBJ2-5; the D call may be TRBD1 or TRBD2 (5 bases each). Germline loops: CDR1 LNHNV, CDR2 YYDKDF (reference sequence). The CDR3 totals 16 residues. This chain's CDR3 is CATSRGYLAGQETRYF. CDR3 coding DNA: TGTGCCACCAGCAGGGGGTATCTAGCAGGGCAAGAGACCCGGTACTTC.

Judged by abundance, this clonotype is medium-sized (0.01 to 0.1%). The chain combines TRBV20-1 with TRBJ2-1, with TRBD2 identical over 7 bases. The CDR3 extends over 14 amino acids. Germline loops: CDR1 DFQATT, CDR2 SNEGSKA (reference sequence). V was pared by 1 base and J by 6 bases, with 6 bases of the junction left unmatched. This CDR3 is CSARVPWGGNEQFF. The CDR3 coding sequence is TGCAGTGCTAGAGTCCCCTGGGGGGGCAATGAGCAGTTCTTC.

This clonotype counts as medium-sized. The chain uses TRBV4-1 and TRBJ2-5, with D perhaps being TRBD1 or TRBD2 (6 bases each). The CDR3 covers 13 residues. CDR1 MGHRA and CDR2 YSYEKL come from the germline V gene. Trimming cost V 2 bases and J 5 bases, with 9 bases left between them. Written as DNA, the CDR3 is TGCGCCAGCAGCCAATGGAGGGGGGAGACCCAGTACTTC. This sequence encodes CASSQWRGETQYF.

Only a few counts were recorded for this clonotype. The chain carries TRBV5-1 and TRBJ2-1, with TRBD2 identical over 8 bases. Germline V CDR1 and CDR2: SGHRS, YFSETQ. Trimming removed 2 bases from V and 5 bases from J; junction bases left unmatched: 6. The CDR3 runs to 15 residues. The CDR3 DNA is TGCGCCAGCAGCTTAACTGGACTAGCCCACAATGAGCAGTTCTTC. It is translated as CASSLTGLAHNEQFF.

As regards this clonotype: Its ends do not fully match the called genes, so a read error is possible. The J gene is TRBJ2-7, the V gene TRBV5-1; tentatively, D is TRBD1 (6 bases). CDR3 length equals 15 residues. CDR1 is SGHRS, CDR2 YFSETQ, per germline. CDR3 protein: CAGSLTGPIDYEQYF. In DNA, the CDR3 is TGCGCCGGCAGCCTGACAGGTCCGATCGATTACGAGCAGTACTTC.

This clonotype was seen a handful of times. The chain uses TRBV5-1 and TRBJ2-1; the D gene is possibly TRBD2 (6 bases). The germline V gene has CDR1 SGHRS and CDR2 YFSETQ. V was pared by 4 bases and J by 0 bases, with 14 bases between. The CDR3 has 16 residues. The CDR3: CASSPGDVSSYNEQFF. As DNA, the CDR3 is TGCGCCAGCAGCCCGGGGGACGTCAGCTCCTACAATGAGCAGTTCTTC.

V gene TRBV20-1 combines with J gene TRBJ2-7, with 7 positions matching TRBD1. V lost 6 bases, J lost 7 bases, and 18 bases stayed unmatched. Germline CDR1 DFQATT, CDR2 SNEGSKA (reference sequence). The CDR3 is 15 residues long. CDR3 protein: CSAKDRHERIFEQYF. The CDR3, as DNA: TGCAGTGCCAAGGACAGGCACGAGCGCATTTTTGAGCAGTACTTC.

The rearrangement joins TRBV11-2 to TRBJ2-7; D ambiguous. The CDR3 length is 12 residues. V was pared by 0 bases and J by 6 bases, with 6 bases between. In germline, CDR1 is SGHAT, CDR2 FQNNGV. The chain's CDR3 is CASSLDRGEQYF. DNA for the CDR3: TGTGCCAGCAGCTTAGACAGAGGCGAGCAGTACTTC.

The J gene is TRBJ1-5, the V gene TRBV12-3 or TRBV12-4; 11 bases are shared with TRBD1. The CDR3 extends over 14 amino acids. V shed 3 bases, J shed 11 bases, and the junction held 6 bases outside the gene matches. CDR3 in amino acids: CASSFGTGGSAQHF. The DNA of the CDR3 is TGTGCCAGCAGTTTTGGGACAGGGGGGTCGGCCCAGCATTTT.

This clonotype was found many times. This rearrangement joins TRBV30 to TRBJ2-5; the D is unclear. The CDR3 runs 13 residues. V lost 2 bases and J lost 5, with 12 bases in between. Germline V lookup: CDR1 GTSNPN, CDR2 SVGIG (reference sequence). The CDR3 nucleotides read TGTGCCTGGAGTCCTCAGCCAAGGGAGACCCAGTACTTC. It translates to CAWSPQPRETQYF.

By its share, this clonotype is medium-sized (0.01 to 0.1%). The chain links TRBV7-2 to TRBJ2-1; no clear D. Germline loops: CDR1 SGHTA, CDR2 FQGNSA. V gave up 1 base and J gave up 3 bases, with 10 bases separating them. The CDR3 contains 15 residues. The CDR3: CASSLGGLNYNEQFF. For the CDR3, the DNA is TGTGCCAGCAGCTTAGGTGGTCTAAACTACAATGAGCAGTTCTTC.

By proportion, this clonotype is medium-sized. This sequence joins TRBV5-1 and TRBJ1-6, with unresolved D. CDR3 length: 15 amino acids. Germline V CDR1 and CDR2: SGHRS, YFSETQ. The germline V and J ends were trimmed by 4 bases and 10 bases, with 18 bases remaining between them. The CDR3 sequence: CASSLEPSPASPLHF. The DNA of the CDR3 is TGCGCCAGCAGCCTCGAGCCCTCTCCCGCATCACCCCTCCACTTT.

As to this clonotype: One junction end disagrees with the germline gene, perhaps due to a read error. The gene calls are TRBV12-3 or TRBV12-4 and TRBJ2-3; 10 bases are shared with TRBD2. The CDR3 extends over 17 amino acids. CDR3 sequence reads: CASISGTSDLSTGTQYF. CDR3 in DNA: TGTGCCAGCATCTCCGGGACTAGCGACCTAAGCACAGGTACGCAGTATTTT.

The genes are TRBV20-1 and TRBJ2-1; TRBD2 aligns across 10 bases. Unmatched junction bases numbered 7, after V lost 3 bases and J lost 8 bases. The CDR3 loop spans 14 amino acids. CDR1 and CDR2 from the germline V gene are DFQATT and SNEGSKA (reference sequence). DNA for the CDR3: TGCAGTGCTAGTAGGCTAGCGGGAGCCCATGAGCAGTTCTTC. This sequence encodes CSASRLAGAHEQFF.

This clonotype is medium-sized (0.01 to 0.1%) within its sample. This rearrangement joins TRBV4-3 to TRBJ2-3; maybe TRBD2 (6 bases). This CDR3 comprises 17 residues. Per germline, CDR1 LGHNA and CDR2 YSLEER. V was shortened by 0 bases and J by 0 bases, with 13 bases between the two germline ends. As DNA, the CDR3 is TGCGCCAGCAGCCAAGACTCTTTAGCGGCAAGCACAGATACGCAGTATTTT. This encodes CASSQDSLAASTDTQYF.

This clonotype was seen at least ten times. The chain employs TRBV5-1 and TRBJ2-3, with TRBD2 matching 7 bases. Germline V gene sequence: CDR1 SGHRS, CDR2 YFSETQ. The ends lost 0 bases at V and 2 bases at J; junction bases unmatched: 3. The CDR3 spans 15 residues. The CDR3 sequence: CASSLDGTNTDTQYF. In DNA, the CDR3 is TGCGCCAGCAGCTTGGATGGGACTAACACAGATACGCAGTATTTT. Supplemented by reference TRBV5-1 and TRBJ2-3, the full variable domain reads KAGVTQTPRYLIKTRGQQVTLSCSPISGHRSVSWYQQTPGQGLQFLFEYFSETQRNKGNFPGRFSGRQFSNSRSEMNVSTLELGDSALYLCASSLDGTNTDTQYFGPGTRLTVL.

This clonotype is deemed medium-sized. J is TRBJ1-2 and V is TRBV5-1; D not certain. The length of the CDR3 is 14 residues. V was trimmed by 3 bases and J by 8 bases, leaving 17 bases between them. Per germline, CDR1 SGHRS and CDR2 YFSETQ. The CDR3 spells CASSSRAQSEGYTF. As DNA, the CDR3 is TGCGCCAGCAGCTCGCGGGCCCAATCGGAGGGCTACACCTTC.

To note about this clonotype: A read error may explain this, as a much larger clone is one base away. The V and J genes are TRBV5-4 and TRBJ2-1; D is possibly TRBD2 (6 bases). There are 15 residues in the CDR3. Per the germline V gene, CDR1 is SGHNT and CDR2 is YYREEE (reference sequence). The CDR3 region has the DNA TGTGCCAACAGCTTGATTGCGGGGTTCAACAATGAGCAGTTCTTC. Protein product: CANSLIAGFNNEQFF.

This clonotype was detected many times. The gene calls are TRBV6-1 and TRBJ1-1; TRBD1 matches 8 bases. V was clipped by 6 bases and J by 0 bases; unmatched bases: 6. This CDR3 comprises 15 residues. Germline CDR1 MNHNS, CDR2 SASEGT. This chain's CDR3 is CASSPWGQVNTEAFF. The CDR3 DNA reads as TGTGCCAGCAGCCCCTGGGGACAGGTGAACACTGAAGCTTTCTTT.

This clonotype has ten or more counts. The chain is built from TRBV7-9 and TRBJ2-1; 11 nucleotides match TRBD2. Germline assignment: CDR1 SEHNR and CDR2 FQNEAQ (reference sequence). Trimming removed 5 bases from V and 5 bases from J; junction bases left unmatched: 8. The CDR3 covers 16 residues. The DNA for the CDR3 is TGTGCCAGCAGCCCAGCGGGACTAGCGGTGAACAATGAGCAGTTCTTC. It codes for CASSPAGLAVNNEQFF.